These 25 T cell receptor beta chains originate from one sample sequenced in a study of blood T cells in healthy people across ages (dated by TCRdb to 2013 to 2016). Receptor amplification or capture employed 5' RACE. TCRdb records Illumina HiSeq 2500 as the sequencer. A second PCR of roughly 7 to 12 cycles was run with a J-beta primer mix and a sample-barcoded 5' primer. The raw public reads went through TCRdb reprocessing: fastp at Q25, MiXCR clone calling, in-frame beta chains kept. Every distinct CDR3 protein forms one entry, paired with its most common genes and DNA. Recorded for this sample are hundreds of thousands of distinct CDR3 sequences; more than 40% of them occurred a single time. The ten most abundant clones make up roughly 18% of the sample. Sequenced: blood. The source is a man between 60 and 70 years old in good health.

Of note for this clonotype: One junction end does not reproduce the germline sequence, and a read error may be involved. V and J are TRBV7-7 and TRBJ2-2; D possibly uses TRBD1 or TRBD2 (6 bases each). The CDR3 runs 14 residues. Germline assignment: CDR1 SSHAT and CDR2 FNYEAQ (reference sequence). The CDR3 sequence is CASSLTGGDGELFF. CDR3 DNA: TGTGCTAGCAGCTTGACAGGAGGGGACGGGGAGCTGTTTTTT.

V gene TRBV12-5 combines with J gene TRBJ2-3; possibly TRBD1 or TRBD2 for D (5 bases each). The CDR3 extends over 16 amino acids. Trimming took 9 bases from V and 2 from J, leaving 21 bases between them. The germline CDR1 and CDR2 sequences are LGHNT and FRNRAP. The CDR3 reads CARPSTRGFNTDTQYF. The CDR3 region has the DNA TGTGCTAGACCCTCTACTAGGGGATTCAACACAGATACGCAGTATTTT.

The rearrangement joins TRBV6-6 to TRBJ2-3; 13 bases align to TRBD2. The CDR3 has 15 residues. V lost 6 bases to trimming and J lost 6 bases; unmatched junction nucleotides: 6. Looked up from germline, CDR1 is MNHNY and CDR2 is SVGAGI (reference sequence). CDR3 nucleotides: TGTGCCAGCAGCGGACTAGCGGGGGTGCTGGATACGCAGTATTTT. It specifies CASSGLAGVLDTQYF.

This sequence joins TRBV24-1 and TRBJ2-1, with D perhaps assigned TRBD1 or TRBD2 (5 bases each). Germline assignment: CDR1 KGHDR and CDR2 SFDVKD. The V gene lost 6 bases and the J gene lost 4 bases, with 12 bases spanning the gap. The CDR3 sequence is 14 residues long. CDR3 in DNA: TGTGCCACCAGTTCAGGGACCCAATACAATGAGCAGTTCTTC. Protein sequence: CATSSGTQYNEQFF.

This sequence joins TRBV20-1 and TRBJ2-7, with TRBD2 matching 10 bases. Germline values: CDR1 DFQATT, CDR2 SNEGSKA (reference sequence). The CDR3 has 16 amino acids. V trimming: 0 bases; J trimming: 5 bases; junction bases outside the gene matches: 10. As DNA, the CDR3 is TGCAGTGCTAGAGATCCCGTTTCTAGCGGGGGCAACGAGCAGTACTTC. Amino acids: CSARDPVSSGGNEQYF.

This clonotype was found a few times. This chain links TRBV11-2 with TRBJ2-5; D uncertain. With 4 bases removed from V and 6 bases from J, the gap between germline ends came to 15 bases. CDR1 and CDR2 (germline): SGHAT, FQNNGV. The CDR3 is 14 amino acids. The CDR3 protein is CASSSASDRKTQYF. The CDR3 DNA is TGTGCCAGCAGCTCTGCTTCGGACCGAAAGACCCAGTACTTC.

The V and J genes are TRBV5-1 and TRBJ1-2; 7 bases are a match to TRBD1. The V gene end was trimmed by 2 bases and the J gene end by 4 bases; junction bases not matched to a gene: 23. The CDR3 extends over 20 amino acids. The germline gives CDR1 SGHRS, CDR2 YFSETQ. The CDR3 is CASSFSRGDSRSFVGYGYTF. The CDR3, as DNA: TGCGCCAGCAGCTTCAGTCGGGGGGACAGTCGGAGCTTCGTCGGCTATGGCTACACCTTC.

The rearrangement uses TRBV11-3 and TRBJ2-1; possibly TRBD1 for D (5 bases). This CDR3 is built from 15 residues. V lost 4 bases, J lost 10 bases, and 20 bases lay in between. The germline V gene encodes CDR1 SGHNT and CDR2 YENEEA. CDR3 sequence: CASSSDELKGLEQFF. CDR3 coding DNA: TGTGCCAGCAGCTCAGACGAATTGAAGGGGCTCGAGCAGTTCTTC.

Only a few counts were recorded for this clonotype. The gene calls are TRBV30 and TRBJ2-7; D assignment may be TRBD1 or TRBD2 (5 bases each). CDR1 GTSNPN and CDR2 SVGIG come from the germline V gene (reference sequence). The length of the CDR3 is 15 residues. V was clipped by 5 bases and J by 2 bases, with 19 bases between them. The CDR3 sequence is CAWDPRAGPPYEQYF. For the CDR3, the DNA is TGTGCCTGGGATCCGAGGGCAGGGCCCCCCTACGAGCAGTACTTC.

CDR3 sequence (DNA): TGTGCCAGCAGCCAAGAAGGGGCGTGCACAGATACGCAGTATTTT. It encodes CASSQEGACTDTQYF. This chain uses TRBV21-1 with TRBJ2-3; the D segment call TRBD1 is taken from the table without a DNA check. TRBV21-1 is a known pseudogene. CDR3 length equals 15 residues.

Worth noting for this clonotype: A much larger clone differs from this one at a single base, so this may be a read error. The V and J genes are TRBV3-1 and TRBJ2-1; perhaps TRBD2 as D (5 bases). CDR1 and CDR2 (germline): LGHDT, YNNKEL (reference sequence). The CDR3 runs 11 residues. The V end lost 2 bases, the J end lost 10 bases, and 6 bases lay between the germline ends. The CDR3 DNA is TGTGCCAGCAGCCAAACTAGGGAGCAGTTCTTC. Translation gives CASSQTREQFF.

This clonotype has a handful of counts. The chain joins TRBV20-1 to TRBJ2-1; 8 bases line up with TRBD2. Germline CDR1 and CDR2: DFQATT and SNEGSKA (reference sequence). V trimming: 4 bases; J trimming: 8 bases; junction bases outside the gene matches: 10. The CDR3 is made up of 14 amino acids. Here the CDR3 reads CSATKGSSGDEQFF. CDR3 nucleotide sequence: TGCAGTGCTACCAAAGGGAGTAGCGGGGATGAGCAGTTCTTC.

This clonotype was seen repeatedly, ten times or more. The rearrangement links TRBV4-3 to TRBJ2-1; perhaps TRBD2 as D (5 bases). This CDR3 has 13 residues. The V gene's germline CDR1 is LGHNA and CDR2 YSLEER. V lost 1 base to trimming and J lost 8 bases, with 9 bases between them. The CDR3 is CASSQVGGDEQFF. Here the CDR3 DNA reads TGCGCCAGCAGCCAAGTTGGAGGCGATGAGCAGTTCTTC.

As concerns this clonotype: Being one base from a much bigger clone, this may be a read error. This rearrangement joins TRBV20-1 to TRBJ2-5, with D perhaps TRBD1 or TRBD2 (5 bases each). The DNA end favors TRBJ2-1, so the J call may be wrong. Looked up from germline, CDR1 is DFQATT and CDR2 is SNEGSKA (reference sequence). This CDR3 has 14 amino acids. Here the CDR3 reads CSASVGEHQETQFF. CDR3 bases: TGCAGTGCTAGTGTGGGGGAACACCAAGAGACCCAGTTCTTC.

This clonotype was counted only a few times. The rearrangement joins TRBV28 to TRBJ2-3, with D possibly being TRBD2 (5 bases). The CDR3 is made up of 16 amino acids. The V and J ends lost 5 bases and 0 bases respectively, with 15 bases between them. The germline gives CDR1 MDHEN, CDR2 SYDVKM. The CDR3 loop reads CASSPSAAPSTDTQYF. CDR3 coding DNA: TGTGCCAGCAGTCCATCAGCGGCCCCTAGCACAGATACGCAGTATTTT.

The rearrangement links TRBV18 to TRBJ2-7; 12 nucleotides line up with TRBD2. J was trimmed by 3 bases and V by 6 bases; bases with no gene match: 18. Germline loops: CDR1 KGHSH, CDR2 LQKENI. The CDR3 is 19 residues long. CDR3 bases: TGTGCCAGCTCCGCTACTCCCGGACTAGCGGGGACGGGTTACTACGAGCAGTACTTC. This encodes CASSATPGLAGTGYYEQYF.

V is TRBV7-2 and J is TRBJ2-3; the match to TRBD2 covers 8 bases. From germline, CDR1 is SGHTA and CDR2 FQGNSA. With 5 bases clipped from V and 2 bases from J, the junction kept 6 bases outside the gene matches. The CDR3 spans 15 residues. CDR3 nucleotide sequence: TGTGCCAGCAGCCCTATAGCGGGGATCACAGATACGCAGTATTTT. This gives the protein CASSPIAGITDTQYF.

The V gene is TRBV6-6, the J gene TRBJ1-6; a weak D match, TRBD1 (5 bases). Germline V gene data show CDR1 as MNHNY and CDR2 as SVGAGI (reference sequence). The CDR3 has 16 residues. With 0 bases removed from V and 7 bases from J, the gap between germline ends came to 13 bases. The CDR3, as DNA: TGTGCCAGCAGTTACTCGAAGAACGGGGACAATTCACCCCTCCACTTT. As protein: CASSYSKNGDNSPLHF.

The rearrangement links TRBV5-5 to TRBJ1-1; 11 bases align to TRBD1. This CDR3 has 16 amino acids. Germline CDR1 and CDR2: SGHKS and YYEKEE (reference sequence). V lost 0 bases and J lost 4; bases outside the gene matches: 5. CDR3 DNA: TGTGCCAGCAGCTTGGGCCCCGGGACAGGGGGCACTGAAGCTTTCTTT. As protein: CASSLGPGTGGTEAFF.

The genes are TRBV28 and TRBJ2-7; no definite D call. V was trimmed by 5 bases and J by 2 bases, leaving 13 bases between them. The CDR3 contains 14 residues. Germline V gene sequence: CDR1 MDHEN, CDR2 SYDVKM. The CDR3, as DNA: TGTGCCAGCAGTAATACGGCCTCCACCTACGAGCAGTACTTC. This gives the protein CASSNTASTYEQYF.

The genes are TRBV21-1 and TRBJ2-7; the D call in the table, TRBD1, was not verified against the DNA. TRBV21-1 is a pseudogene. The CDR3 consists of 19 residues. CDR3 amino acids: CASSFHYRITGRGLYEQYF. CDR3 sequence (DNA): TGTGCCAGCAGCTTTCATTATCGTATAACGGGACGGGGCCTTTACGAGCAGTACTTC.

This chain links TRBV9 with TRBJ2-6; possibly TRBD1 or TRBD2 for D (5 bases each). V gave up 0 bases and J gave up 0 bases, with 22 bases separating them. Germline V CDR1 and CDR2: SGDLS, YYNGEE. This CDR3 has 21 amino acids. The CDR3 here is CASSVATIPGPTISGANVLTF. CDR3 nucleotide sequence: TGTGCCAGCAGCGTAGCTACAATTCCGGGACCGACCATCTCTGGGGCCAACGTCCTGACTTTC.

CDR3 in DNA: TGTGCCAGCAGCCAAGATTTCGGAACCGGTGGCTACACCTTC. As protein: CASSQDFGTGGYTF. The chain is built from TRBV14 and TRBJ1-2; D gene unclear. Germline V CDR1 and CDR2: SGHDN, FVKESK. The CDR3 runs to 14 residues. Trimming cost V 0 bases and J 7 bases, with 12 bases left between them.

The table lists this clonotype with a few counts. The rearrangement joins TRBV18 to TRBJ2-7; the D gene is possibly TRBD1 (5 bases). The V gene's germline CDR1 is KGHSH and CDR2 LQKENI. The germline V and J ends were trimmed by 2 bases and 5 bases, with 16 bases remaining between them. This CDR3 region has 15 residues. CDR3 sequence: CASSPVGSQVNEQYF. The CDR3 DNA sequence: TGTGCCAGCTCACCAGTGGGGTCACAGGTAAACGAGCAGTACTTC.

CDR3 sequence: CASSEYYRGSPLHF. The DNA for the CDR3 is TGTGCCAGCAGTGAATACTACAGGGGTTCACCCCTCCACTTT. The chain recombines TRBV25-1 with TRBJ1-6, with 7 bases identical to TRBD1. CDR3 size: 14 residues. The V segment lost 0 bases and the J segment 9 bases; nucleotides outside the gene matches: 2. In germline, CDR1 is MGHDK, CDR2 SYGVNS.